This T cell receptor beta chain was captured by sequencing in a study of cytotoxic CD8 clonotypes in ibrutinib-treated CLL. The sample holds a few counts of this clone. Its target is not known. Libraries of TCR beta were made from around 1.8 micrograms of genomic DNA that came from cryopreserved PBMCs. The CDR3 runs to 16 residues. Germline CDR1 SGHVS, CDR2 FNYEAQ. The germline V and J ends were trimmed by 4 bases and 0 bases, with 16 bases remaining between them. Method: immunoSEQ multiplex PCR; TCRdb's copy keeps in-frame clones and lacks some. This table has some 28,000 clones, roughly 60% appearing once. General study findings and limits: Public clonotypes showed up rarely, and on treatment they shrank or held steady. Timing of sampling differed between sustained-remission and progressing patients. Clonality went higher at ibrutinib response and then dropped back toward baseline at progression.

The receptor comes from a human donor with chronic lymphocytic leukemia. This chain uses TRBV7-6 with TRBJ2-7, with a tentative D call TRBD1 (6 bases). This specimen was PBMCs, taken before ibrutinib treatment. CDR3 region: CASSSPGARSSYEQYF. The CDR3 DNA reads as TGTGCCAGCAGCTCCCCAGGGGCGCGGAGCTCCTACGAGCAGTACTTC.